The clone carrying this TCR beta chain appeared a single time. The sample belongs to a study of T cells in Graves' hyperthyroidism and ophthalmopathy. Trimming removed 4 bases from V and 9 bases from J; junction bases left unmatched: 8. The length of the CDR3 is 14 residues. CDR1 is MNHNS, CDR2 SASEGT, per germline. The diagnoses drew upon clinical symptoms, serum thyroxine and TRAb, thyroid ultrasound and orbital computed tomography. TCR beta CDR3 regions were amplified from RNA. Researchers ran a first-round RT-PCR on the TCR CDR3 using the HTBI primer set. MiXCR, run by TCRdb on the multiplex PCR reads, gives a single entry per CDR3 protein. The sample has more than 95,000 distinct CDR3 sequences; about 45% are singletons.

This clonotype originated in a man aged 35 to 55 with Graves' hyperthyroidism. The sequencing sample was made of blood. The V call is TRBV6-1, the J call TRBJ1-4; 7 bases map to TRBD1. This CDR3 is CASSAGQENQKLFF. CDR3 bases: TGTGCCAGCAGTGCCGGACAGGAGAATCAAAAACTGTTTTTT.